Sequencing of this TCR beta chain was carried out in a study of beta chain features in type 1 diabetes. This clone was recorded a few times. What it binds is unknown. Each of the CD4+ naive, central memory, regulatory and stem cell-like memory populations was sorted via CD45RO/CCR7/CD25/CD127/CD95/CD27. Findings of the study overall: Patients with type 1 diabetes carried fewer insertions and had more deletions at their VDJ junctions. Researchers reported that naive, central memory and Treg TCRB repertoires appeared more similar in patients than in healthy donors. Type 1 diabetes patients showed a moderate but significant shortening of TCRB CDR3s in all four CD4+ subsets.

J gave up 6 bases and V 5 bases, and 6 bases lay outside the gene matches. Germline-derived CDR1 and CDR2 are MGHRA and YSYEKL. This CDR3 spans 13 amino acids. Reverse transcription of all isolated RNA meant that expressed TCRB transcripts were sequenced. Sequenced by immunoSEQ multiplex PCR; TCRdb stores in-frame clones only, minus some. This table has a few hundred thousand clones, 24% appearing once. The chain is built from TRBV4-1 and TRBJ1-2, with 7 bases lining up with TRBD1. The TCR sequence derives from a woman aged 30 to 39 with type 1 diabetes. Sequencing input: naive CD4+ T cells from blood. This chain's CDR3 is CASSKPTGDGYTF. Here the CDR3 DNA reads TGCGCCAGCAGCAAACCCACAGGGGATGGCTACACCTTC.